The clone carrying this TCR beta chain has a handful of counts. The record originates from a study of blood T cell repertoires in COVID-19. Across the study: Samples representing acute and convalescent COVID-19 were sourced from the United States, Italy and Spain.

Trimming took off 3 bases at V and 4 bases at J, with 16 bases between the two ends. The CDR3 sequence is 16 residues long. The germline gives CDR1 SGHNT, CDR2 YYREEE (reference sequence). Per the original methods: Counts of nucleated cells, estimated from reference gene primer amplification, were obtained. Libraries were prepared by immunoSEQ multiplex PCR; TCRdb keeps only in-frame clonotypes and omits some of them. That table is the source of V, J and clone size, and D and trimming were worked out from the DNA. The sample lists about 220,000 clones, approximately 84% occurring once. The material sequenced was peripheral blood. The receptor was isolated from a man aged 40-50 years with active or convalescent COVID-19. The genes are TRBV5-4 and TRBJ1-4; D possibly corresponds to TRBD1 (5 bases). In DNA form, the CDR3 reads TGTGCCAGCAGCTCGGACCTCGACAGCCTTAATGAAAAACTGTTTTTT. Amino acids: CASSSDLDSLNEKLFF.